A single sample gave rise to the 30 T cell receptor beta chains below, sequenced in a study of blood T cell repertoires in COVID-19 (TCRdb year 2020). Receptor libraries were prepared by the immunoSEQ multiplex PCR assay. Sourced from immuneACCESS, this table was stored by TCRdb with only in-frame sequences that have V and J called. A share of the clones is absent; for the studies checked, an unresolved V gene accounts for under half, and the remainder has no known explanation. In this sample the table shows about 350,000 clones, about 90% of which occur a single time. Around 3.5% of the sample lies in the top ten. Specimen: peripheral blood. All receptors come from a woman aged 18-29 years who had recovered from COVID-19.

The chain combines TRBV7-2 with TRBJ2-1; D gene ambiguous. The CDR3 has 16 residues. The germline CDR1 and CDR2 sequences are SGHTA and FQGNSA. Trimming removed 2 bases at V and 0 bases at J, with 11 bases between. CDR3: CASSLMAVSSYNEQFF. In DNA, the CDR3 is TGTGCCAGCAGCTTAATGGCCGTAAGCTCCTACAATGAGCAGTTCTTC.

The chain joins TRBV12-5 to TRBJ2-2; D unclear. V was cut by 5 bases and J by 6 bases, with 22 bases left in between. This CDR3 contains 17 residues. CDR1 is LGHNT, CDR2 FRNRAP, per germline. The CDR3 nucleotides are TGTGCTAGTGGTCCGCCCTTGGTGGGCGTCTGGGCCGGGGAGCTGTTTTTT. It is translated as CASGPPLVGVWAGELFF.

This clone is a singleton in its sample. The gene calls are TRBV7-2 and TRBJ2-1; 7 positions match TRBD2. Germline CDR1 and CDR2: SGHTA and FQGNSA. The CDR3 is 15 residues long. Germline trimming cut 5 bases from V and 4 bases from J; bases unmatched to any gene: 8. Written as DNA, the CDR3 is TGTGCCAGCAGCCGCACTAGCGAGAAATACAATGAGCAGTTCTTC. Translated: CASSRTSEKYNEQFF.

This clone was recorded only once. The chain couples TRBV2 to TRBJ1-5; the match to TRBD1 covers 7 bases. J lost 7 bases, V lost 4 bases, and 7 bases had no gene match. This CDR3 is built from 14 residues. Looked up from germline, CDR1 is SNHLY and CDR2 is FYNNEI. CDR3 coding DNA: TGTGCCAGCAGTGCGGAGGGGGCAGGGCAGCCCCAGCATTTT. It translates to CASSAEGAGQPQHF.

This sequence joins TRBV9 and TRBJ2-2; TRBD2 matches at 9 bases. Per the germline V gene, CDR1 is SGDLS and CDR2 is YYNGEE. The CDR3 sequence is 16 residues long. J was trimmed by 6 bases and V by 0 bases; bases with no gene match: 6. CDR3 sequence reads: CASSVAGGRAAGELFF. DNA of the CDR3: TGTGCCAGCAGCGTAGCTGGCGGGAGGGCCGCCGGGGAGCTGTTTTTT. Full variable domain (remainder filled in from reference TRBV9 and TRBJ2-2): DSGVTQTPKHLITATGQRVTLRCSPRSGDLSVYWYQQSLDQGLQFLIQYYNGEERAKGNILERFSAQQFPDLHSELNLSSLELGDSALYFCASSVAGGRAAGELFFGEGSRLTVL.

This chain links TRBV5-5 with TRBJ1-2; no reliable D call. The V gene lost 1 base and the J gene lost 4 bases, with 5 bases spanning the gap. From germline, CDR1 is SGHKS and CDR2 YYEKEE (reference sequence). The CDR3 sequence is 12 residues long. The CDR3 coding sequence is TGTGCCAGCAGCTTGACGGTCTATGGCTACACCTTC. It translates to CASSLTVYGYTF.

CDR3 sequence (DNA): TGTGCCAGCAGCCCTAGTCGGGGAACTAACTATGGCTACACCTTC. It translates to CASSPSRGTNYGYTF. The V and J genes are TRBV11-2 and TRBJ1-2; the D is unclear. Germline V gene lookup returns CDR1 SGHAT and CDR2 FQNNGV. The CDR3 is made up of 15 amino acids. V lost 5 bases and J lost 0, with 13 bases in between.

The rearrangement joins TRBV5-4 to TRBJ1-2; maybe TRBD1 (5 bases). The CDR3 runs to 18 residues. From germline, CDR1 is SGHNT and CDR2 YYREEE (reference sequence). The V gene lost 6 bases and the J gene lost 4 bases, with 28 bases spanning the gap. DNA for the CDR3: TGTGCCAGCACCCGGGAGAGGGGCCCATACGGGGCTCTCTATGGCTACACCTTC. This gives the protein CASTRERGPYGALYGYTF.

The chain links TRBV14 to TRBJ2-1; D not resolved. This CDR3 comprises 13 residues. Per germline, CDR1 SGHDN and CDR2 FVKESK. Trimming pared 1 base from V and 9 bases from J, leaving 10 bases between. The CDR3 region is CASSQVAVGEQFF. CDR3 DNA: TGTGCCAGCAGCCAAGTTGCGGTGGGTGAGCAGTTCTTC.

The sample holds one count of this clone. V is TRBV18 and J is TRBJ2-5; 9 nucleotides agree with TRBD2. With V trimmed by 0 bases and J by 5 bases, 13 bases remained unmatched. The CDR3 extends over 18 amino acids. Germline V gene data show CDR1 as KGHSH and CDR2 as LQKENI. The CDR3 sequence is CASSPPVSGLAGPETQYF. The CDR3, as DNA: TGTGCCAGCTCACCACCAGTTTCGGGACTAGCTGGCCCGGAGACCCAGTACTTC.

The chain links TRBV10-3 to TRBJ2-4, with TRBD1 as a possible D gene (5 bases). The length of the CDR3 is 15 residues. Trimming cost V 4 bases and J 7 bases, with 17 bases left between them. The germline CDR1 and CDR2 sequences are ENHRY and SYGVKD. CDR3 DNA: TGTGCCATCAGTGTTAGTAGGACATTGGAGAACATTCAGTACTTC. It is translated as CAISVSRTLENIQYF.

The chain employs TRBV3-1 (or the pseudogene TRBV3-2) and TRBJ2-1; 10 positions match TRBD2. Per germline, CDR1 LGHDT and CDR2 YNNKEL (reference sequence). V was pared by 0 bases and J by 0 bases, with 8 bases of the junction left unmatched. There are 19 residues in the CDR3. CDR3 in DNA: TGTGCCAGCAGCCAAGATTGGGGGACTAGCGCCGACTCCTACAATGAGCAGTTCTTC. It is translated as CASSQDWGTSADSYNEQFF.

The gene calls are TRBV4-1 and TRBJ1-2; 7 positions match TRBD1. The CDR3 loop spans 18 amino acids. Per germline, CDR1 MGHRA and CDR2 YSYEKL. The V segment lost 4 bases and the J segment 3 bases; nucleotides outside the gene matches: 17. The CDR3: CASSPEGAQPRPYYGYTF. CDR3 sequence (DNA): TGCGCCAGCAGCCCGGAGGGGGCCCAACCCCGGCCCTACTATGGCTACACCTTC.

Comment on this clone: This CDR3 is also generated by other DNA sequences in the sample. The rearrangement uses TRBV30 and TRBJ1-5; 9 nucleotides align to TRBD1. From germline, CDR1 is GTSNPN and CDR2 SVGIG (reference sequence). The CDR3 loop spans 13 amino acids. V was clipped by 3 bases and J by 5 bases; unmatched bases: 2. The CDR3 is CAWSGDRDQPQHF. In DNA form, the CDR3 reads TGTGCCTGGAGCGGGGACAGGGATCAGCCCCAGCATTTT.

The V call is TRBV29-1, the J call TRBJ1-2; TRBD1 matches 9 bases. Germline V gives CDR1 SQVTM, CDR2 ANQGSEA. With 5 bases clipped from V and 1 base from J, the junction kept 11 bases outside the gene matches. The CDR3 is 16 residues long. The CDR3 region has the DNA TGCAGCGTTTATGGGCTTGGGGACAGGGTTAACTATGGCTACACCTTC. Its protein is CSVYGLGDRVNYGYTF.

V is TRBV7-2 and J is TRBJ1-5; D not resolved. The germline V gene has CDR1 SGHTA and CDR2 FQGNSA. CDR3 length: 16 amino acids. The V and J ends lost 5 bases and 2 bases respectively, with 16 bases between them. The CDR3 DNA sequence: TGTGCCAGCAGCATCGTCGGCGGGGTGGGCAATCAGCCCCAGCATTTT. Protein sequence: CASSIVGGVGNQPQHF.

The chain uses TRBV19 and TRBJ2-5; a possible D gene is TRBD1 (6 bases). V was shortened by 1 base and J by 6 bases, with 12 bases between the two germline ends. Germline V gives CDR1 LNHDA, CDR2 SQIVND (reference sequence). The CDR3 sequence is 14 residues long. This CDR3 reads CASSIGPGDKTQYF. CDR3 DNA sequence: TGTGCCAGTAGTATAGGCCCAGGGGACAAGACCCAGTACTTC.

CDR3 protein: CASSHRDYHTEAFF. The CDR3 coding sequence is TGTGCCAGCAGCCACCGGGACTACCACACTGAAGCTTTCTTT. J is TRBJ1-1 and V is TRBV7-9, with a possible D match to TRBD1 (5 bases). Germline V gene lookup returns CDR1 SEHNR and CDR2 FQNEAQ (reference sequence). CDR3 size: 14 residues. The V gene lost 5 bases and the J gene lost 3 bases, with 13 bases spanning the gap.

The chain couples TRBV11-3 to TRBJ1-1, with a tentative D call TRBD1 (5 bases). CDR3 length: 16 amino acids. V was clipped by 1 base and J by 0 bases, with 12 bases between them. Germline V gene sequence: CDR1 SGHNT, CDR2 YENEEA. CDR3 in DNA: TGTGCCAGCAGCTTAGTCTTGACAGCTATGAACACTGAAGCTTTCTTT. Protein: CASSLVLTAMNTEAFF.

This chain connects TRBV30 to TRBJ1-1, with D possibly being TRBD1 (6 bases). The CDR3 covers 11 residues. Looked up from germline, CDR1 is GTSNPN and CDR2 is SVGIG (reference sequence). V shed 3 bases and J shed 8 bases, with 10 bases lying between them. The CDR3 region is CAWREQGEAFF. CDR3 coding DNA: TGTGCCTGGAGAGAACAGGGCGAAGCTTTCTTT.

The CDR3 is CASTNSVNEQFF. CDR3 nucleotide sequence: TGTGCCAGCACCAATTCAGTAAATGAGCAGTTCTTC. This chain connects TRBV3-1 (or the pseudogene TRBV3-2) to TRBJ2-1, with no clear D. The CDR3 covers 12 residues. V was cut by 7 bases and J by 7 bases, with 11 bases left in between. CDR1 and CDR2 from the germline V gene are LGHDT and YNNKEL (reference sequence).

This CDR3 is CASSQGEGGTEAFF. The CDR3 DNA reads as TGTGCCAGCAGCCAGGGGGAGGGGGGCACTGAAGCTTTCTTT. The chain uses TRBV3-1 (or the pseudogene TRBV3-2) and TRBJ1-1; the D gene is possibly TRBD1 (6 bases). Per germline, CDR1 LGHDT and CDR2 YNNKEL (reference sequence). V lost 3 bases, J lost 4 bases, and 12 bases lay in between. This CDR3 contains 14 residues.

This sequence joins TRBV29-1 and TRBJ2-5, with TRBD2 identical over 8 bases. This CDR3 is built from 15 residues. The germline gives CDR1 SQVTM, CDR2 ANQGSEA. Germline trimming cut 4 bases from V and 4 bases from J; bases unmatched to any gene: 11. CDR3 in amino acids: CSVVSSGSGRETQYF. Written as DNA, the CDR3 is TGCAGCGTTGTTTCCAGCGGGAGCGGGAGAGAGACCCAGTACTTC.

The chain combines TRBV9 with TRBJ2-3, with 10 positions matching TRBD2. The CDR3 consists of 15 residues. Germline CDR1 reads SGDLS; CDR2 reads YYNGEE. Trimming at V came to 2 bases and at J to 3 bases, leaving 3 bases not matched to a gene. CDR3 loop: CASSVQLAGTDTQYF. For the CDR3, the DNA is TGTGCCAGCAGCGTCCAACTAGCGGGAACAGATACGCAGTATTTT. The full variable domain, in which reference TRBV9 and TRBJ2-3 provide the parts outside the CDR3, is DSGVTQTPKHLITATGQRVTLRCSPRSGDLSVYWYQQSLDQGLQFLIQYYNGEERAKGNILERFSAQQFPDLHSELNLSSLELGDSALYFCASSVQLAGTDTQYFGPGTRLTVL.

This rearrangement joins TRBV11-3 to TRBJ2-4; TRBD2 matches at 9 bases. V trimming: 5 bases; J trimming: 6 bases; junction bases outside the gene matches: 5. The length of the CDR3 is 14 residues. Germline CDR1 SGHNT, CDR2 YENEEA. Here the CDR3 DNA reads TGTGCCAGCAGCCTACGACTAGCGGCAAACATTCAGTACTTC. It yields the protein CASSLRLAANIQYF.

V gene TRBV3-1 (or the pseudogene TRBV3-2) combines with J gene TRBJ1-2; TRBD1 might be the D (5 bases). V dropped 3 bases and J dropped 7 bases, with 21 bases sitting between them. Per germline, CDR1 LGHDT and CDR2 YNNKEL (reference sequence). The CDR3 runs to 16 residues. CDR3 DNA: TGTGCCAGCAGCCACCCCAACTCCGCAGGGCATGTTGGCTACACCTTC. This sequence encodes CASSHPNSAGHVGYTF.

Details on this clone: One end of the junction fails to match germline, which may point to a read error. The V call is TRBV18, the J call TRBJ2-3; D may be TRBD1 (5 bases). The V gene's germline CDR1 is KGHSH and CDR2 LQKENI. The CDR3 contains 12 residues. The CDR3 here is CASSRAMAGSDF. As DNA, the CDR3 is TGTGCCAGCTCACGAGCCATGGCAGGGTCGGATTTT. Drawing the rest from reference TRBV18 and TRBJ2-3, the complete variable domain is NAGVMQNPRHLVRRRGQEARLRCSPMKGHSHVYWYRQLPEEGLKFMVYLQKENIIDESGMPKERFSAEFPKEGPSILRIQQVVRGDSAAYFCASSRAMAGSDFGPGTRLTVL.

The gene calls are TRBV10-1 and TRBJ2-1; 8 bases are a match to TRBD1. Germline trimming cut 3 bases from V and 9 bases from J; bases unmatched to any gene: 4. Germline V gene lookup returns CDR1 WNHNN and CDR2 SYGVQD (reference sequence). CDR3 size: 13 residues. Written as DNA, the CDR3 is TGCGCCAGCAGTGACCTTGACAGGGGTGAGCAGTTCTTC. It codes for CASSDLDRGEQFF.

The J gene is TRBJ1-1, the V gene TRBV7-9; no definite D call. The CDR3 spans 15 residues. In germline, CDR1 is SEHNR, CDR2 FQNEAQ (reference sequence). The V end was cut by 1 base, the J end by 1 base, with 10 bases between. CDR3 loop: CASSLGGQRNTEAFF. As DNA, the CDR3 is TGTGCCAGCAGCTTAGGTGGGCAGAGGAACACTGAAGCTTTCTTT.

The CDR3 nucleotides read TGTGCCAGCAGCTCATTCTCGGGTAGCGTCCTTGTGAATGAGCAGTTCTTC. Encoded protein: CASSSFSGSVLVNEQFF. This chain uses TRBV11-3 with TRBJ2-1, with TRBD2 as a possible D gene (5 bases). V was pared by 4 bases and J by 7 bases, with 23 bases between. CDR3 length: 17 amino acids. Germline V lookup: CDR1 SGHNT, CDR2 YENEEA.